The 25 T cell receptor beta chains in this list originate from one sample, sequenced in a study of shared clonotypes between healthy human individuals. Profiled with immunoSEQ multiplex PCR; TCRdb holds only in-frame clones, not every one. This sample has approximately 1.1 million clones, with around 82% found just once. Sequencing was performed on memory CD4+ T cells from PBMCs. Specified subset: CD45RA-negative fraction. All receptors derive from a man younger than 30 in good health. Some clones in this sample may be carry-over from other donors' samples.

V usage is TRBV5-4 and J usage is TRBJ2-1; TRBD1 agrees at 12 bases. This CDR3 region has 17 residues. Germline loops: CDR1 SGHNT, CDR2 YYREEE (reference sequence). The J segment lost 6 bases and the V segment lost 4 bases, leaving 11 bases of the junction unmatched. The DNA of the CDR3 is TGTGCCAGCAGCGCCGACATCCGGGACAGGGGGCTCAATGAGCAGTTCTTC. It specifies CASSADIRDRGLNEQFF. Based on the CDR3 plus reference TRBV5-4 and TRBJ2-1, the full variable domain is ETGVTQSPTHLIKTRGQQVTLRCSSQSGHNTVSWYQQALGQGPQFIFQYYREEENGRGNFPPRFSGLQFPNYSSELNVNALELDDSALYLCASSADIRDRGLNEQFFGPGTRLTVL.

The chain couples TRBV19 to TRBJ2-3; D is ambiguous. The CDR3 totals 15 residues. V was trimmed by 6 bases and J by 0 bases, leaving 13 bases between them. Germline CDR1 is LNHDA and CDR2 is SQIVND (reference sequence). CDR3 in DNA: TGTGCCAGTAGGACTTCAGAGAGGAGCACAGATACGCAGTATTTT. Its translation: CASRTSERSTDTQYF.

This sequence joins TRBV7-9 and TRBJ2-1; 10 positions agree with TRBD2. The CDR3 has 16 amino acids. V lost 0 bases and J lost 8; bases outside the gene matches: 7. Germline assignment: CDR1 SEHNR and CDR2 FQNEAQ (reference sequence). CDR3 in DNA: TGTGCCAGCAGCTTAGCTCCTAGCGGGAGTTATGATGAGCAGTTCTTC. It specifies CASSLAPSGSYDEQFF. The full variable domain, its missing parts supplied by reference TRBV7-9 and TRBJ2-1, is DTGVSQNPRHKITKRGQNVTFRCDPISEHNRLYWYRQTLGQGPEFLTYFQNEAQLEKSRLLSDRFSAERPKGSFSTLEIQRTEQGDSAMYLCASSLAPSGSYDEQFFGPGTRLTVL.

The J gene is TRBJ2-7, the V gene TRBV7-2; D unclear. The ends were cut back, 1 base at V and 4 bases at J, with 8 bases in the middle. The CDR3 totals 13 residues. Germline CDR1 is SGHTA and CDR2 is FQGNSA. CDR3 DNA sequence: TGTGCCAGCAGCTTAGACCGGCAGTACGAGCAGTACTTC. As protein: CASSLDRQYEQYF.

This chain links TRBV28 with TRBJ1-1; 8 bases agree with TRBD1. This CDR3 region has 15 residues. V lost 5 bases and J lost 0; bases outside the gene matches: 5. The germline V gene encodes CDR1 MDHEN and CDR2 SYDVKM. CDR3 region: CASSKQGALNTEAFF. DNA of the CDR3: TGTGCCAGCAGTAAGCAGGGGGCGTTGAACACTGAAGCTTTCTTT.

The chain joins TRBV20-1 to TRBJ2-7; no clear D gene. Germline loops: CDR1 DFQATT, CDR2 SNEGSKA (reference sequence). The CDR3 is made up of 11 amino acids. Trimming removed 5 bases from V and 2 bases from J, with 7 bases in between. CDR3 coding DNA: TGCAGTGCTCCCCGGGCCTACGAGCAGTACTTC. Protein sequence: CSAPRAYEQYF.

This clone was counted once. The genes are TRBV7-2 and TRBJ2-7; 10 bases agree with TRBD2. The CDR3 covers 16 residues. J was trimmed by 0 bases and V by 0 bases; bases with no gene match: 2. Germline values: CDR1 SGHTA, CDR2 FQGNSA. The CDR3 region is CASSLASSGSSYEQYF. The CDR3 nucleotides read TGTGCCAGCAGCTTAGCGTCTAGCGGGAGCTCCTACGAGCAGTACTTC.

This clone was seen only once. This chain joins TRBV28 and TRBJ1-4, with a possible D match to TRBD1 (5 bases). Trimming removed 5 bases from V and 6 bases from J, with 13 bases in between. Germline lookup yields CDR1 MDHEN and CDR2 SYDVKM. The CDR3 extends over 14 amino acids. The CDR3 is CASSTRGGDEKLFF. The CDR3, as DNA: TGTGCCAGCAGTACGAGGGGTGGCGATGAAAAACTGTTTTTT.

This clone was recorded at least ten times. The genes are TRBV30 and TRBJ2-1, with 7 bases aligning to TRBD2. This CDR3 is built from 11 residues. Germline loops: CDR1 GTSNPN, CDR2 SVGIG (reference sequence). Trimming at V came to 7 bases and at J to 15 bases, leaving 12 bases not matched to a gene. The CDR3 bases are TGTGCCTTCGCTGGGGGGGAGGACCCGTTCTTC. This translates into CAFAGGEDPFF.

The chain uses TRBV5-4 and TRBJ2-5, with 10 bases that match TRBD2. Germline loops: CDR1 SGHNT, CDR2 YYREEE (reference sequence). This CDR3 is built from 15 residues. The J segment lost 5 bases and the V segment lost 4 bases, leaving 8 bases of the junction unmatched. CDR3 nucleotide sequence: TGTGCCAGCAGCCCGGGAGCGGGAGGGCTGGAGACCCAGTACTTC. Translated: CASSPGAGGLETQYF.

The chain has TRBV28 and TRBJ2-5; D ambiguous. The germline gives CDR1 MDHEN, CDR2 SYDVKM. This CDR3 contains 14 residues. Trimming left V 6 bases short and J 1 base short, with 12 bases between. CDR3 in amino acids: CASRRHGGQETQYF. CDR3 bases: TGTGCCAGCAGGAGACACGGCGGCCAAGAGACCCAGTACTTC. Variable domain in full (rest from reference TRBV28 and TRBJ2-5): DVKVTQSSRYLVKRTGEKVFLECVQDMDHENMFWYRQDPGLGLRLIYFSYDVKMKEKGDIPEGYSVSREKKERFSLILESASTNQTSMYLCASRRHGGQETQYFGPGTRLLVL.

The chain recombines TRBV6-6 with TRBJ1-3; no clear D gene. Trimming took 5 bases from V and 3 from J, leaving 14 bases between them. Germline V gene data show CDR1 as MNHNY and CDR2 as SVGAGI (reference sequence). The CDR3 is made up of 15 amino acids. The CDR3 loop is CASSPAGNFGNTIYF. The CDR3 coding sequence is TGTGCCAGCAGTCCCGCGGGGAATTTTGGAAACACCATATATTTT.

CDR3 amino acids: CSVNFRGLGSDTQYF. CDR3 nucleotides: TGCAGCGTCAATTTTAGGGGTTTAGGTTCAGATACGCAGTATTTT. The chain joins TRBV29-1 to TRBJ2-3, with a weak D call TRBD1 (5 bases). This CDR3 comprises 15 residues. Trimming took 6 bases from V and 4 from J, leaving 20 bases between them. CDR1 and CDR2 (germline): SQVTM, ANQGSEA.

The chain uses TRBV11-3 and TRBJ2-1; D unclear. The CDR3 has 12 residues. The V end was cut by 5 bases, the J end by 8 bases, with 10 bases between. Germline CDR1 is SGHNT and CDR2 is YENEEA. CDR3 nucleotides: TGTGCCAGCAGCCCCGGGCATGATGAGCAGTTCTTC. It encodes CASSPGHDEQFF.

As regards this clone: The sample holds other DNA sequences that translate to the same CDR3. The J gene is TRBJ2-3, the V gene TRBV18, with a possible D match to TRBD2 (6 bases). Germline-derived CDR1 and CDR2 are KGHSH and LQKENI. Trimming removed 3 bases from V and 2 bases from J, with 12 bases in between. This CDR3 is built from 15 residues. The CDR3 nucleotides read TGTGCCAGCTCACCCCTGGGGGGTCCCACAGATACGCAGTATTTT. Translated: CASSPLGGPTDTQYF.

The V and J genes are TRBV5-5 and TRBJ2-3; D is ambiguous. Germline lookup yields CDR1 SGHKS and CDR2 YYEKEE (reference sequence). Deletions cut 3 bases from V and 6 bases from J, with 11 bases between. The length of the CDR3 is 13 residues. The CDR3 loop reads CASSSTTFDTQYF. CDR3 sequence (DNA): TGTGCCAGCAGCTCCACCACCTTTGATACGCAGTATTTT.

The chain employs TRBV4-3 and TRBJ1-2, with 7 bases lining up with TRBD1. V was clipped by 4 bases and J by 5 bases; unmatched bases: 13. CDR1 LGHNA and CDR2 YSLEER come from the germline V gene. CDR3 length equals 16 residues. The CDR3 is CASSLQNDRVGYGYTF. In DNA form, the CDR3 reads TGCGCCAGCAGCCTCCAAAACGACAGGGTCGGGTATGGCTACACCTTC.

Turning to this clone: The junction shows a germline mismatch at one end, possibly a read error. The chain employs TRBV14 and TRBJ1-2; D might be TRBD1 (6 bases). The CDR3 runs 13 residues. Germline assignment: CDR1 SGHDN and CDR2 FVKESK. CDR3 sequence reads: CASTQGTNYGYTF. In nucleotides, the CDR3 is TGTGCCAGCACCCAAGGGACAAACTATGGCTACACCTTC.

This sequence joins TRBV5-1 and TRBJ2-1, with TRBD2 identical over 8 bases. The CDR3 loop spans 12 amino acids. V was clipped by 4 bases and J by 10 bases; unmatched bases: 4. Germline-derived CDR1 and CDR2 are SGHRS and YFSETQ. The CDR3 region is CASSRTSREQFF. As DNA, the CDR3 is TGCGCCAGCAGCCGGACTAGCAGAGAGCAGTTCTTC.

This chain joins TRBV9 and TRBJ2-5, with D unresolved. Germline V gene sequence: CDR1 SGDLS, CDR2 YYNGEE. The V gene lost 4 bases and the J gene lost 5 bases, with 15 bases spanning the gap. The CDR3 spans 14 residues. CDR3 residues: CASSSTPTAETQYF. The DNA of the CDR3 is TGTGCCAGCAGCTCGACACCCACCGCCGAGACCCAGTACTTC.

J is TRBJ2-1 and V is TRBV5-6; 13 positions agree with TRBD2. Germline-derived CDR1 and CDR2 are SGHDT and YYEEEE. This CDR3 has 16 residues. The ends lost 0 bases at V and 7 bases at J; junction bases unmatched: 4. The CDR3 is CASSLGLAGGLNEQFF. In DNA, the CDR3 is TGTGCCAGCAGCTTGGGACTAGCGGGAGGTTTAAATGAGCAGTTCTTC.

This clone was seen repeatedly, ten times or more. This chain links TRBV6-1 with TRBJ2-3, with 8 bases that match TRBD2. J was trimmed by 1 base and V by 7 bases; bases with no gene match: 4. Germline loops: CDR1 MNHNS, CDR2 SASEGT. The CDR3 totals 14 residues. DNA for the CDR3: TGTGCCAGCAAAATGACTAGCGGCACAGATACGCAGTATTTT. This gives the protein CASKMTSGTDTQYF.

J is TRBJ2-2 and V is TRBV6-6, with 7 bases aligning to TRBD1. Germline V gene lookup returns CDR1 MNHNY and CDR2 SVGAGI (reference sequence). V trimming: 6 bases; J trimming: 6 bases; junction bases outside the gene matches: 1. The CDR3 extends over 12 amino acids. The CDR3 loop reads CASRQGAGELFF. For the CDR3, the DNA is TGTGCCAGCAGGCAGGGGGCCGGGGAGCTGTTTTTT.

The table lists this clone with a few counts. CDR3 protein: CASSLGGPHTEAFF. As DNA, the CDR3 is TGTGCCAGCAGCTTGGGGGGGCCGCACACTGAAGCTTTCTTT. The chain links TRBV9 to TRBJ1-1, with a tentative D call TRBD1 (6 bases). V dropped 4 bases and J dropped 3 bases, with 13 bases sitting between them. This CDR3 has 14 residues. CDR1 is SGDLS and CDR2 is YYNGEE in the germline V gene.

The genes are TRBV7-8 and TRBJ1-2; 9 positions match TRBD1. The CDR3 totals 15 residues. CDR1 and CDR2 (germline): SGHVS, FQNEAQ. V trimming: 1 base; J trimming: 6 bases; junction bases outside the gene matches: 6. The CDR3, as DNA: TGTGCCAGCAGCTTAGGGAGGACAGGGGAAAATGGCTACACCTTC. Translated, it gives CASSLGRTGENGYTF.